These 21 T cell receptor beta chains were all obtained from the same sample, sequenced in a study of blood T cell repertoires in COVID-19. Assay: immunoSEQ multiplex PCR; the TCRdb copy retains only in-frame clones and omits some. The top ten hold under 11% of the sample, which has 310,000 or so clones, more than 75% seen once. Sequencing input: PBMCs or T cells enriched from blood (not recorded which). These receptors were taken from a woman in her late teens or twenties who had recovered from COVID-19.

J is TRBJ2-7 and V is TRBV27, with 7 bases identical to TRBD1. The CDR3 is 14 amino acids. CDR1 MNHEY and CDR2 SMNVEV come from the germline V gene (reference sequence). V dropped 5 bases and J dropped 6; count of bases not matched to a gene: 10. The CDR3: CASSLTTGSGEQYF. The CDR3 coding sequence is TGTGCCAGCAGTCTAACGACAGGGTCAGGCGAGCAGTACTTC.

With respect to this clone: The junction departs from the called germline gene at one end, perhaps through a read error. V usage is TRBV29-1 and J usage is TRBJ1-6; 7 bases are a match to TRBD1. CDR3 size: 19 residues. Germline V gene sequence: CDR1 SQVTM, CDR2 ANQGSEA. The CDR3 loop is CSAPKRRDSPFSSNSPLHF. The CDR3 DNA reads TGCAGCGCTCCTAAACGGCGGGACAGTCCCTTTTCCTCTAATTCACCCCTCCACTTT.

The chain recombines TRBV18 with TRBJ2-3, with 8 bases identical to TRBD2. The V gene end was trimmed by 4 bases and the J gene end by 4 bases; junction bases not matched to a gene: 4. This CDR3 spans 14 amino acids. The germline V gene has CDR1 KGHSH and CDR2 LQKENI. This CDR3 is CASSRAGGADTQYF. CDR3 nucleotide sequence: TGTGCCAGCTCACGGGCGGGAGGAGCAGATACGCAGTATTTT.

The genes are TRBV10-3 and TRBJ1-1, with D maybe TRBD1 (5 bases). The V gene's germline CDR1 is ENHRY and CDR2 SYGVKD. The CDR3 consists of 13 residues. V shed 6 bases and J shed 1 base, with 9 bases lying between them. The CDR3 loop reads CAISVDRNTEAFF. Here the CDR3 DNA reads TGTGCCATCAGCGTCGACAGGAACACTGAAGCTTTCTTT.

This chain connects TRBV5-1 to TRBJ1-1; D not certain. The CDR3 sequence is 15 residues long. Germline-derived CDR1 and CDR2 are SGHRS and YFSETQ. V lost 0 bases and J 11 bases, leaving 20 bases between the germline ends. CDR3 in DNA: TGCGCCAGCAGCTTGGCCTTGAGGGAGGATCTCGCGGCTTTCTTT. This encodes CASSLALREDLAAFF.

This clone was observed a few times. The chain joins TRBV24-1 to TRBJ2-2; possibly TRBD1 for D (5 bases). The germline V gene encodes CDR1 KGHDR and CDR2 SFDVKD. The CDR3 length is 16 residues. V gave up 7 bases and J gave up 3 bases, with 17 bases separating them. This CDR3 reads CATRGAEPYDTGELFF. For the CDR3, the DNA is TGTGCCACCAGAGGGGCCGAGCCCTACGACACCGGGGAGCTGTTTTTT.

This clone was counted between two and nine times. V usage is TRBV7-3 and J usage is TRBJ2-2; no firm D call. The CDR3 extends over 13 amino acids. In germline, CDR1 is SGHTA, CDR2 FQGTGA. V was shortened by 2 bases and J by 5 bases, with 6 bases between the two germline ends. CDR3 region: CASSLSVTGELFF. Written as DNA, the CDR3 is TGTGCCAGCAGCTTATCTGTGACCGGGGAGCTGTTTTTT.

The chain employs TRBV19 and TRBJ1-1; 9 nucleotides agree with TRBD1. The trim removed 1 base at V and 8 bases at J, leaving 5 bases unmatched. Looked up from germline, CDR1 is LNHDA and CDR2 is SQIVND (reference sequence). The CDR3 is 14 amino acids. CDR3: CASSIAGTGREAFF. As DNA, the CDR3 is TGTGCCAGTAGTATAGCCGGGACAGGGCGAGAAGCTTTCTTT.

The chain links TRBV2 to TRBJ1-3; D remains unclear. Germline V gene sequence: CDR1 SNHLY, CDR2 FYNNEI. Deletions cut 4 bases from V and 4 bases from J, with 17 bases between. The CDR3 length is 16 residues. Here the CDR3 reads CASSALRGSSGNTIYF. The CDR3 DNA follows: TGTGCCAGCAGTGCCTTGAGAGGGTCTTCCGGAAACACCATATATTTT.

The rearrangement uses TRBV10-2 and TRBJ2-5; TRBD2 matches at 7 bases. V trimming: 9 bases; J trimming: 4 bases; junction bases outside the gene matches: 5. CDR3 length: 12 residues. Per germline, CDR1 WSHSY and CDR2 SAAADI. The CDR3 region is CASRAGIETQYF. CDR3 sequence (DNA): TGCGCCAGTCGAGCGGGGATAGAGACCCAGTACTTC.

CDR3 DNA sequence: TGTGCCAGCTCACCACCGAATTGGTCGACAGGGGAACTTACCGGGGAGCTGTTTTTT. Amino acids: CASSPPNWSTGELTGELFF. The chain is built from TRBV18 and TRBJ2-2; TRBD1 agrees at 8 bases. CDR1 is KGHSH, CDR2 LQKENI, per germline. The CDR3 runs 19 residues. V trimming: 0 bases; J trimming: 5 bases; junction bases outside the gene matches: 14.

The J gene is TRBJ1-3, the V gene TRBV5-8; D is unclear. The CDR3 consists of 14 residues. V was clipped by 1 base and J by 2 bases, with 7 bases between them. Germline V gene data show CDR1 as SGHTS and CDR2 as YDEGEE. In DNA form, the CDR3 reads TGTGCCAGCAGCTTGCTCAGGACTGGAAACACCATATATTTT. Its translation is CASSLLRTGNTIYF.

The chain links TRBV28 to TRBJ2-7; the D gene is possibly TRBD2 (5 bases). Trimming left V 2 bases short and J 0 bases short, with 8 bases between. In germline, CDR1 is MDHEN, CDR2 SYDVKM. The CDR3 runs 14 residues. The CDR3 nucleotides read TGTGCCAGCAGTTTAACCGGGATCTCCTACGAGCAGTACTTC. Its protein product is CASSLTGISYEQYF. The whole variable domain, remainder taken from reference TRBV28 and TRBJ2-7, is DVKVTQSSRYLVKRTGEKVFLECVQDMDHENMFWYRQDPGLGLRLIYFSYDVKMKEKGDIPEGYSVSREKKERFSLILESASTNQTSMYLCASSLTGISYEQYFGPGTRLTVT.

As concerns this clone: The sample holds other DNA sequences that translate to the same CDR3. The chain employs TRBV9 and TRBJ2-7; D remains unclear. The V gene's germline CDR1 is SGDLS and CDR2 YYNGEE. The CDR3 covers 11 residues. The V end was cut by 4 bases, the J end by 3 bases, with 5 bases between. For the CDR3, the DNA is TGTGCCAGCAGCCCCGGCTACGAGCAGTACTTC. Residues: CASSPGYEQYF. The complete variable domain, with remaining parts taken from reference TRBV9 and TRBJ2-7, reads DSGVTQTPKHLITATGQRVTLRCSPRSGDLSVYWYQQSLDQGLQFLIQYYNGEERAKGNILERFSAQQFPDLHSELNLSSLELGDSALYFCASSPGYEQYFGPGTRLTVT.

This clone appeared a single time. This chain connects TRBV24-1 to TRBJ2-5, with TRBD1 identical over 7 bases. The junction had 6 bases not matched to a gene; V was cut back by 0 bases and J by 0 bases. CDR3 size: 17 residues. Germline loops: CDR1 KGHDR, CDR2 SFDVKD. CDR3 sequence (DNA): TGTGCCACCAGTGATTTGCTGGGGACAGAGTACCAAGAGACCCAGTACTTC. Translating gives CATSDLLGTEYQETQYF.

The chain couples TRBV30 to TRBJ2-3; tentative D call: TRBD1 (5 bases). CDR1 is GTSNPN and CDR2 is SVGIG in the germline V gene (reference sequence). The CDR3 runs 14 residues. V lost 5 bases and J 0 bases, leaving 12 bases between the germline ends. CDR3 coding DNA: TGTGCCTGGGAGGCAGGGCAGAGCACAGATACGCAGTATTTT. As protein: CAWEAGQSTDTQYF.

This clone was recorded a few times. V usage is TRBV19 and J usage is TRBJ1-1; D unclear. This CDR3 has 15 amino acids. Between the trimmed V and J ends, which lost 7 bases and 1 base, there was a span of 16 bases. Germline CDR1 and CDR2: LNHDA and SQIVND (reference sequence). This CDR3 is CASTRSEGSNTEAFF. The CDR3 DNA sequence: TGTGCCAGTACCAGAAGCGAGGGCTCGAACACTGAAGCTTTCTTT. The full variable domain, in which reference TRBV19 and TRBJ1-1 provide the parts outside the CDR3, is DGGITQSPKYLFRKEGQNVTLSCEQNLNHDAMYWYRQDPGQGLRLIYYSQIVNDFQKGDIAEGYSVSREKKESFPLTVTSAQKNPTAFYLCASTRSEGSNTEAFFGQGTRLTVV.

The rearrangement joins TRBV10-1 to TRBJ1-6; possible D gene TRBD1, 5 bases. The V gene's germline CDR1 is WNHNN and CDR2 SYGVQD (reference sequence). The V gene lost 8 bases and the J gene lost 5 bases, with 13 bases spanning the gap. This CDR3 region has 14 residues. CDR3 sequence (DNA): TGCGCCAGCCCCACAAGGGGAAATAATTCACCCCTCCACTTT. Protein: CASPTRGNNSPLHF.

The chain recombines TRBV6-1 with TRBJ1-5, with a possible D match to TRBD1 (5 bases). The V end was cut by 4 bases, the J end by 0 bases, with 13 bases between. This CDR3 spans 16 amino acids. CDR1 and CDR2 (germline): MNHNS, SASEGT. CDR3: CASSGGGSYSNQPQHF. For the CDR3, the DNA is TGTGCCAGCAGTGGCGGGGGGAGCTATAGCAATCAGCCCCAGCATTTT.

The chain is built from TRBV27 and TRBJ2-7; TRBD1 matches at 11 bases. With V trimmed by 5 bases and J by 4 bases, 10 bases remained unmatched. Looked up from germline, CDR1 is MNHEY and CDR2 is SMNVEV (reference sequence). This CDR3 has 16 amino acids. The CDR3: CASSPSGQGAVYEQYF. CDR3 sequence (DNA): TGTGCCAGCAGTCCCTCAGGACAGGGGGCTGTATACGAGCAGTACTTC.

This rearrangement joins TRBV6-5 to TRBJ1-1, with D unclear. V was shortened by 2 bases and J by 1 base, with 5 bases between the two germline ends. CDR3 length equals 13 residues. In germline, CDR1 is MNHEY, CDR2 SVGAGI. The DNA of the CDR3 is TGTGCCAGCAGTTACGAGGAGAACACTGAAGCTTTCTTT. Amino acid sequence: CASSYEENTEAFF.